This T cell receptor beta chain was sequenced in a study of blood T cell repertoires in COVID-19. Study at large: Specimens from acute and convalescent COVID-19 originated in the United States, Italy and Spain. In each case, the material was cDNA or gDNA derived from T cells, B-cell-depleted T cells, or PBMCs.

Patients in Seattle were enrolled during active infection, then followed longitudinally. Authors' data handling: Researchers report that nucleated cell counts were estimated from reference gene primer amplification. Measured with immunoSEQ multiplex PCR; TCRdb has only the in-frame clones, and not every one. The V and J calls and the clone size are those of that table, but D and trimming were determined from the DNA. The data contain under 250,000 clones, 85% of them singletons. Sequenced sample: peripheral blood. This TCR came from a man over 45 with COVID-19, enrolled during active disease.

The CDR3 DNA sequence: TGTGCCAGCAGCCCCTCAGGTCCTTGGACAGGAGGTAGTGAGACCCAGTACTTC. Protein: CASSPSGPWTGGSETQYF. V gene TRBV4-2 combines with J gene TRBJ2-5, with 7 bases matching TRBD1. V was pared by 4 bases and J by 5 bases, with 19 bases of the junction left unmatched. Germline lookup yields CDR1 LGHNA and CDR2 YNFKEQ. The CDR3 runs to 18 residues.